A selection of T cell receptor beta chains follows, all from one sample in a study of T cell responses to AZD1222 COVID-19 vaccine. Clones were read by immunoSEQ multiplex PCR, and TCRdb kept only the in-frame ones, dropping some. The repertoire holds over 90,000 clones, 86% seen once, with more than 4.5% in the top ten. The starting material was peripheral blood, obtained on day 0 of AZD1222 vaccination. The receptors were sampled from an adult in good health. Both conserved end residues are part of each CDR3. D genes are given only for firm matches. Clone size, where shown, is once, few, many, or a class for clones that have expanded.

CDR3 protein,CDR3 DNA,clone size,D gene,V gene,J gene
CASSLAGGLGELFF,TGTGCCAGCAGCTTGGCGGGGGGGCTTGGGGAGCTGTTTTTT,.,TRBD2,TRBV5-4,TRBJ2-2
CASSDAGGGADTQYF,TGTGCCAGCAGTGACGCGGGTGGAGGTGCAGATACGCAGTATTTT,.,.,TRBV6-2/TRBV6-3,TRBJ2-3
CASSVDRGREKLFF,TGTGCCAGCAGCGTGGACAGGGGGCGAGAAAAACTGTTTTTT,.,TRBD1,TRBV2,TRBJ1-4
CASSPTGLYEQYF,TGTGCCAGCAGCCCCACAGGGTTATACGAGCAGTACTTC,.,.,TRBV7-9,TRBJ2-7
CASSPDRSLGELFF,TGTGCCAGCAGCCCGGACAGGTCTCTCGGGGAGCTGTTTTTT,.,TRBD1,TRBV6-2/TRBV6-3,TRBJ2-2
CASSLVGTGGGKDTQYF,TGCGCCAGCAGCTTGGTCGGGACAGGGGGCGGAAAAGATACGCAGTATTTT,.,TRBD1,TRBV5-1,TRBJ2-3
CASSPGAGVIHIQYF,TGTGCCAGCAGTCCCGGGGCAGGCGTAATCCACATTCAGTACTTC,.,.,TRBV6-5,TRBJ2-4
CATLIGGGPYNEQFF,TGTGCCACCCTTATTGGGGGCGGCCCCTACAATGAGCAGTTCTTC,few,.,TRBV5-4,TRBJ2-1
CASRQFREDTQYF,TGCGCCAGCAGACAATTCAGAGAGGATACGCAGTATTTT,.,.,TRBV23-1,TRBJ2-3
CAISESGQWGEKLFF,TGTGCCATCAGTGAGTCGGGACAGTGGGGTGAAAAACTGTTTTTT,.,TRBD1,TRBV10-3,TRBJ1-4
CASSQAGADIYGYTF,TGTGCCAGCAGCCAGGCCGGCGCCGACATCTATGGCTACACCTTC,once,.,TRBV4-2,TRBJ1-2
CASRTGLNQPQHF,TGTGCCAGCAGGACAGGTCTCAATCAGCCCCAGCATTTT,.,.,TRBV6-5,TRBJ1-5
CASSSGAGQPQHF,TGTGCCAGCAGTTCAGGGGCAGGTCAGCCCCAGCATTTT,.,.,TRBV28,TRBJ1-5
CASSLEGPGGSYEQYF,TGCGCCAGCAGCTTGGAGGGACCCGGGGGATCCTACGAGCAGTACTTC,.,.,TRBV5-1,TRBJ2-7
CASSYSTRDPYEQYF,TGTGCCAGCAGTTACTCGACCAGGGACCCCTACGAGCAGTACTTC,.,.,TRBV6-5,TRBJ2-7
CASSLDRAYSPLHF,TGCGCCAGCAGCTTGGACAGGGCTTACTCACCCCTCCACTTT,.,.,TRBV5-1,TRBJ1-6
CSVDPREVSTF,TGCAGCGTTGATCCGAGAGAGGTTAGCACCTTC,.,.,TRBV29-1,TRBJ1-2
CASSLAQDNSPLHF,TGCGCCAGCAGCTTGGCACAGGATAATTCACCCCTCCACTTT,.,.,TRBV5-1,TRBJ1-6
CASSPRQGIDTEAFF,TGTGCCAGCTCACCCCGACAGGGGATCGACACTGAAGCTTTCTTT,.,TRBD1,TRBV18,TRBJ1-1
CAISESGLDTQYF,TGTGCCATCAGTGAGTCGGGCCTAGATACGCAGTATTTT,.,.,TRBV10-3,TRBJ2-3
CASRPTGGGNQPQHF,TGTGCCAGCAGACCCACAGGGGGCGGGAATCAGCCCCAGCATTTT,.,TRBD1,TRBV6-5,TRBJ1-5
CASFRGRANYGYTF,TGTGCCAGCTTTAGAGGCAGGGCTAACTATGGCTACACCTTC,medium-sized,.,TRBV2,TRBJ1-2
CASGLPVSVVGETQYF,TGTGCCAGCGGCCTACCTGTGTCCGTGGTAGGGGAGACCCAGTACTTC,.,.,TRBV6-2/TRBV6-3,TRBJ2-5
CASSLGSGGINEQFF,TGTGCCAGCAGCTTAGGGTCGGGGGGAATCAATGAGCAGTTCTTC,.,TRBD2,TRBV7-9,TRBJ2-1
CASSLVGSVSQPQHF,TGTGCCAGCAGCTTAGTAGGATCCGTGAGTCAGCCCCAGCATTTT,once,.,TRBV7-2,TRBJ1-5
CASSDNGLYGYTF,TGTGCCAGCAGTGATAATGGGTTGTATGGCTACACCTTC,.,.,TRBV6-1,TRBJ1-2
CASSEGIPSYNEQFF,TGTGCCAGCAGTGAGGGAATTCCCTCCTACAATGAGCAGTTCTTC,.,.,TRBV6-1,TRBJ2-1
CASSVGGLGAGELFF,TGTGCCAGCAGCGTAGGAGGACTAGGGGCCGGGGAGCTGTTTTTT,.,TRBD2,TRBV9,TRBJ2-2
CASSSGREETQYF,TGTGCCAGCAGCTCGGGACGAGAAGAGACCCAGTACTTC,.,.,TRBV7-3,TRBJ2-5
CASSLGPSSYEQYF,TGTGCCAGCAGCTTAGGGCCAAGCTCCTACGAGCAGTACTTC,.,.,TRBV7-2,TRBJ2-7
CASSEGPYNSPLHF,TGTGCCAGCAGTGAAGGACCCTATAATTCACCCCTCCACTTT,.,.,TRBV25-1,TRBJ1-6
CASSTGQESPRVLPYEQYF,TGTGCCAGCAGCACGGGGCAAGAATCCCCGAGGGTCCTTCCTTACGAGCAGTACTTC,.,.,TRBV21-1,TRBJ2-7
CASSLPLFPGRPQHF,TGTGCCAGCAGCCTCCCACTCTTTCCGGGACGGCCCCAGCATTTT,once,.,TRBV21-1,TRBJ1-5
CASSNPDRGPYRHF,TGTGCCAGCAGCAACCCAGACAGGGGCCCTTACCGCCACTTT,once,TRBD1,TRBV6-2/TRBV6-3,TRBJ1-6
CASSDLSGASYEQYF,TGTGCCAGCAGTGATCTCTCGGGAGCGTCCTACGAGCAGTACTTC,.,.,TRBV6-1,TRBJ2-7
CASTVSLYEQYF,TGTGCCAGCACGGTCTCCCTCTACGAGCAGTACTTC,few,.,TRBV2,TRBJ2-7
CASSLGSSGFTDTQYF,TGCGCCAGCAGCTTGGGGTCTAGCGGATTCACAGATACGCAGTATTTT,.,TRBD2,TRBV5-1,TRBJ2-3
CASSSGGASYNSPLHF,TGTGCCAGCAGTTCAGGCGGTGCCTCCTATAATTCACCCCTCCACTTT,.,.,TRBV28,TRBJ1-6
CASSPVGLGYTF,TGTGCCAGCAGCCCAGTGGGTTTGGGCTACACCTTC,.,.,TRBV7-2,TRBJ1-2
CASSLGTGIYEQYF,TGTGCCAGCAGCTTAGGGACGGGAATCTACGAGCAGTACTTC,.,.,TRBV11-2,TRBJ2-7
CASRLGQGQNSPLHF,TGTGCAAGTCGCTTAGGGCAGGGGCAAAATTCACCCCTCCACTTT,.,.,TRBV12-2,TRBJ1-6
CASSPGQARGQPQHF,TGTGCCAGTAGTCCAGGACAGGCTCGGGGTCAGCCCCAGCATTTT,few,TRBD1,TRBV19,TRBJ1-5
CASSDRVGTEQFF,TGTGCCAGCAGTGACAGGGTTGGGACTGAGCAGTTCTTC,.,.,TRBV6-4,TRBJ2-1
CASSTLTSGSNTGELFF,TGTGCCAGTAGTACCCTCACTAGCGGGTCGAACACCGGGGAGCTGTTTTTT,.,TRBD2,TRBV19,TRBJ2-2
CASSQEGSWGADTQYF,TGTGCCAGCAGCCAAGAAGGCAGCTGGGGCGCAGATACGCAGTATTTT,.,.,TRBV3-1/TRBV3-2,TRBJ2-3
CASSSTGGPTEAFF,TGTGCCAGCAGTTCTACAGGGGGCCCCACTGAAGCTTTCTTT,.,TRBD1,TRBV6-5,TRBJ1-1
CASSPRGLTGTQYF,TGTGCCAGCAGTCCTAGGGGACTCACGGGTACCCAGTACTTC,.,.,TRBV28,TRBJ2-5
CASRLSRQGNPYEQYF,TGCGCCAGCAGGCTATCCCGGCAGGGTAATCCCTACGAGCAGTACTTC,.,.,TRBV5-1,TRBJ2-7
CASSQTGTGGAEYGYTF,TGTGCCAGCAGCCAGACCGGGACAGGGGGCGCGGAGTATGGCTACACCTTC,.,TRBD1,TRBV4-2,TRBJ1-2
CASSTGQGIQPQHF,TGTGCCAGTAGTACCGGACAGGGGATTCAGCCCCAGCATTTT,once,TRBD1,TRBV19,TRBJ1-5
CASSLPKGTDSTGELFF,TGTGCCAGCAGCTTGCCAAAAGGGACAGACTCGACCGGGGAGCTGTTTTTT,.,TRBD1,TRBV7-9,TRBJ2-2
CASRDGGPQHF,TGTGCCAGTCGGGACGGGGGCCCCCAGCATTTT,.,.,TRBV19,TRBJ1-5
CASRSDSWVPPLHF,TGTGCCAGCAGATCGGACAGTTGGGTCCCACCCCTCCACTTT,once,.,TRBV11-2,TRBJ1-6